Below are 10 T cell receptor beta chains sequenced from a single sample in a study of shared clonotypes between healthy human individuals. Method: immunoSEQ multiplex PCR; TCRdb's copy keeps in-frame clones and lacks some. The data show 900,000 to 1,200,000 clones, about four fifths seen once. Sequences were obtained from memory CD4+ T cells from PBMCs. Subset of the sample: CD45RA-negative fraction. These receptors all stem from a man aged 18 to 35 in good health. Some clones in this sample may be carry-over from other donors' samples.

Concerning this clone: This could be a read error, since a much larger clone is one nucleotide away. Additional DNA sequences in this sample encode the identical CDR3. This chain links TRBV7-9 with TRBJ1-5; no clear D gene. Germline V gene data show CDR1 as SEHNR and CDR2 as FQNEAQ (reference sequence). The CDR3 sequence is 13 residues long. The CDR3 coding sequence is TGTGCCAGCAGCTTAAGAGATGATCAGCCCCAGCACTTT. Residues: CASSLRDDQPQHF.

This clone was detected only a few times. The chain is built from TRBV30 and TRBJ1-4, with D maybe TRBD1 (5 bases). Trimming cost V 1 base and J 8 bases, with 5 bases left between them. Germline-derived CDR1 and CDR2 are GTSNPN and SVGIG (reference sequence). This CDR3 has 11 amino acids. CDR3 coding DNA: TGTGCCTGGAGTGACAGGGAAAAACTGTTTTTT. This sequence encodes CAWSDREKLFF.

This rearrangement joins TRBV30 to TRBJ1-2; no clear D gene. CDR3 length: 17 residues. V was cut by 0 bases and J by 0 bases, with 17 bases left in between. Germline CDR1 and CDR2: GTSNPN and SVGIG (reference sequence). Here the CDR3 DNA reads TGTGCCTGGAGTGTATGGGCAGCACCCTTAACTAACTATGGCTACACCTTC. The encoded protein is CAWSVWAAPLTNYGYTF. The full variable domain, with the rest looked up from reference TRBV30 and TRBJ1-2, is SQTIHQWPATLVQPVGSPLSLECTVEGTSNPNLYWYRQAAGRGLQLLFYSVGIGQISSEVPQNLSASRPQDRQFILSSKKLLLSDSGFYLCAWSVWAAPLTNYGYTFGSGTRLTVV.

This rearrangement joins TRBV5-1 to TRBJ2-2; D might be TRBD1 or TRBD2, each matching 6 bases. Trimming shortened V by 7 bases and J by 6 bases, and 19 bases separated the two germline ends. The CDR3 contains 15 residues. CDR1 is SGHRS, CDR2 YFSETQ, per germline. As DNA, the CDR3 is TGCGCCAGCGCCGAGGTGGGGGGCGCATCCGGGGAGCTGTTTTTT. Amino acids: CASAEVGGASGELFF.

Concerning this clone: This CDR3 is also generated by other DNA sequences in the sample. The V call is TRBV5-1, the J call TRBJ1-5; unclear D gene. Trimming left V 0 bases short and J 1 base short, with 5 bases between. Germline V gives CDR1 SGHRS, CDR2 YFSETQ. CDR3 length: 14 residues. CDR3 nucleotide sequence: TGCGCCAGCAGCTTGGGAGGGAGCAATCAGCCCCAGCATTTT. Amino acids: CASSLGGSNQPQHF.

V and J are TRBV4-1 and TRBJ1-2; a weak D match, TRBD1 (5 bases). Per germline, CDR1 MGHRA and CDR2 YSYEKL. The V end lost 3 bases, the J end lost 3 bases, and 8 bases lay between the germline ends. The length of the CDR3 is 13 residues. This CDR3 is CASSQDTDYGYTF. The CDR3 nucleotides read TGCGCCAGCAGCCAGGACACCGACTATGGCTACACCTTC.

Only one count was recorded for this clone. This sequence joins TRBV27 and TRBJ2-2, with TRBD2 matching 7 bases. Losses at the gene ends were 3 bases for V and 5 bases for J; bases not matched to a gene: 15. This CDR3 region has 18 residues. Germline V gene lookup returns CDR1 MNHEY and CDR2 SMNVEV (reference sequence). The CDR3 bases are TGTGCCAGCAGTTTGAGCGGGGTAGTGGCCCTGGGAACCGGGGAGCTGTTTTTT. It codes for CASSLSGVVALGTGELFF.

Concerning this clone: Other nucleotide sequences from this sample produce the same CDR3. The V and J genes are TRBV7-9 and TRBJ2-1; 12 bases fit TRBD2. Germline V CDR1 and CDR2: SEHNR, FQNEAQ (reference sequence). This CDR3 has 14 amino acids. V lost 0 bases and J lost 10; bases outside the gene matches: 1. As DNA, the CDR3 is TGTGCCAGCAGCTTAGCCGGGACTAGCGGGGAGCAGTTCTTC. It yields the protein CASSLAGTSGEQFF.

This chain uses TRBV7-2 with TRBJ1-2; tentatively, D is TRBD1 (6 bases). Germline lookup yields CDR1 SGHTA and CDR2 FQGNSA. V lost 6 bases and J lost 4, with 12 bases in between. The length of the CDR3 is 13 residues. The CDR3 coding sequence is TGTGCCAGCAGGACGACAGGAATCTATGGCTACACCTTC. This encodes CASRTTGIYGYTF.

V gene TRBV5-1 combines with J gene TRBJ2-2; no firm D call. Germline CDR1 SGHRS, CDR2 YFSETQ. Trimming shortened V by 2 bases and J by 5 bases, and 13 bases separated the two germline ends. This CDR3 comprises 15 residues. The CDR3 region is CASSLTRGITGELFF. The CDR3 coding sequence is TGCGCCAGCAGCTTAACGAGAGGAATTACCGGGGAGCTGTTTTTT.